This TCR beta chain was captured in a study of T cell responses to AZD1222 COVID-19 vaccine. Comments on this clone: Its target is unknown. Other DNA sequences in this sample translate to the same CDR3.

Sequencing used immunoSEQ multiplex PCR; TCRdb keeps in-frame clones, though not all of them. Of about 200,000 clones listed, approximately 94% are singletons. Study results and limitations: Reports say nearly half of spike-specific TCRs go after unmutated variant regions. Recipients of AZD1222 seropositive at baseline numbered only 5 or 6. At 160-218 and 743-854, vaccine-associated CD4 TCRs were dominant, and they spanned spike. Donors in the cohort were predominantly white British and more often female, and clonal diversity was possibly underestimated.

The clonotype comes from an adult who received the MenACWY meningococcal vaccine as a control. The source was peripheral blood, collected 28 days after the second dose of the MenACWY control vaccine.

The CDR3 DNA follows: TGCAGCGTTGAGGTCAGGGGTGGCTACACCTTC. Protein: CSVEVRGGYTF. The V call is TRBV29-1, the J call TRBJ1-2; tentative D call: TRBD1 (6 bases). Trimming removed 3 bases from V and 7 bases from J, with 9 bases in between. CDR1 and CDR2 from the germline V gene are SQVTM and ANQGSEA. The CDR3 sequence is 11 residues long.